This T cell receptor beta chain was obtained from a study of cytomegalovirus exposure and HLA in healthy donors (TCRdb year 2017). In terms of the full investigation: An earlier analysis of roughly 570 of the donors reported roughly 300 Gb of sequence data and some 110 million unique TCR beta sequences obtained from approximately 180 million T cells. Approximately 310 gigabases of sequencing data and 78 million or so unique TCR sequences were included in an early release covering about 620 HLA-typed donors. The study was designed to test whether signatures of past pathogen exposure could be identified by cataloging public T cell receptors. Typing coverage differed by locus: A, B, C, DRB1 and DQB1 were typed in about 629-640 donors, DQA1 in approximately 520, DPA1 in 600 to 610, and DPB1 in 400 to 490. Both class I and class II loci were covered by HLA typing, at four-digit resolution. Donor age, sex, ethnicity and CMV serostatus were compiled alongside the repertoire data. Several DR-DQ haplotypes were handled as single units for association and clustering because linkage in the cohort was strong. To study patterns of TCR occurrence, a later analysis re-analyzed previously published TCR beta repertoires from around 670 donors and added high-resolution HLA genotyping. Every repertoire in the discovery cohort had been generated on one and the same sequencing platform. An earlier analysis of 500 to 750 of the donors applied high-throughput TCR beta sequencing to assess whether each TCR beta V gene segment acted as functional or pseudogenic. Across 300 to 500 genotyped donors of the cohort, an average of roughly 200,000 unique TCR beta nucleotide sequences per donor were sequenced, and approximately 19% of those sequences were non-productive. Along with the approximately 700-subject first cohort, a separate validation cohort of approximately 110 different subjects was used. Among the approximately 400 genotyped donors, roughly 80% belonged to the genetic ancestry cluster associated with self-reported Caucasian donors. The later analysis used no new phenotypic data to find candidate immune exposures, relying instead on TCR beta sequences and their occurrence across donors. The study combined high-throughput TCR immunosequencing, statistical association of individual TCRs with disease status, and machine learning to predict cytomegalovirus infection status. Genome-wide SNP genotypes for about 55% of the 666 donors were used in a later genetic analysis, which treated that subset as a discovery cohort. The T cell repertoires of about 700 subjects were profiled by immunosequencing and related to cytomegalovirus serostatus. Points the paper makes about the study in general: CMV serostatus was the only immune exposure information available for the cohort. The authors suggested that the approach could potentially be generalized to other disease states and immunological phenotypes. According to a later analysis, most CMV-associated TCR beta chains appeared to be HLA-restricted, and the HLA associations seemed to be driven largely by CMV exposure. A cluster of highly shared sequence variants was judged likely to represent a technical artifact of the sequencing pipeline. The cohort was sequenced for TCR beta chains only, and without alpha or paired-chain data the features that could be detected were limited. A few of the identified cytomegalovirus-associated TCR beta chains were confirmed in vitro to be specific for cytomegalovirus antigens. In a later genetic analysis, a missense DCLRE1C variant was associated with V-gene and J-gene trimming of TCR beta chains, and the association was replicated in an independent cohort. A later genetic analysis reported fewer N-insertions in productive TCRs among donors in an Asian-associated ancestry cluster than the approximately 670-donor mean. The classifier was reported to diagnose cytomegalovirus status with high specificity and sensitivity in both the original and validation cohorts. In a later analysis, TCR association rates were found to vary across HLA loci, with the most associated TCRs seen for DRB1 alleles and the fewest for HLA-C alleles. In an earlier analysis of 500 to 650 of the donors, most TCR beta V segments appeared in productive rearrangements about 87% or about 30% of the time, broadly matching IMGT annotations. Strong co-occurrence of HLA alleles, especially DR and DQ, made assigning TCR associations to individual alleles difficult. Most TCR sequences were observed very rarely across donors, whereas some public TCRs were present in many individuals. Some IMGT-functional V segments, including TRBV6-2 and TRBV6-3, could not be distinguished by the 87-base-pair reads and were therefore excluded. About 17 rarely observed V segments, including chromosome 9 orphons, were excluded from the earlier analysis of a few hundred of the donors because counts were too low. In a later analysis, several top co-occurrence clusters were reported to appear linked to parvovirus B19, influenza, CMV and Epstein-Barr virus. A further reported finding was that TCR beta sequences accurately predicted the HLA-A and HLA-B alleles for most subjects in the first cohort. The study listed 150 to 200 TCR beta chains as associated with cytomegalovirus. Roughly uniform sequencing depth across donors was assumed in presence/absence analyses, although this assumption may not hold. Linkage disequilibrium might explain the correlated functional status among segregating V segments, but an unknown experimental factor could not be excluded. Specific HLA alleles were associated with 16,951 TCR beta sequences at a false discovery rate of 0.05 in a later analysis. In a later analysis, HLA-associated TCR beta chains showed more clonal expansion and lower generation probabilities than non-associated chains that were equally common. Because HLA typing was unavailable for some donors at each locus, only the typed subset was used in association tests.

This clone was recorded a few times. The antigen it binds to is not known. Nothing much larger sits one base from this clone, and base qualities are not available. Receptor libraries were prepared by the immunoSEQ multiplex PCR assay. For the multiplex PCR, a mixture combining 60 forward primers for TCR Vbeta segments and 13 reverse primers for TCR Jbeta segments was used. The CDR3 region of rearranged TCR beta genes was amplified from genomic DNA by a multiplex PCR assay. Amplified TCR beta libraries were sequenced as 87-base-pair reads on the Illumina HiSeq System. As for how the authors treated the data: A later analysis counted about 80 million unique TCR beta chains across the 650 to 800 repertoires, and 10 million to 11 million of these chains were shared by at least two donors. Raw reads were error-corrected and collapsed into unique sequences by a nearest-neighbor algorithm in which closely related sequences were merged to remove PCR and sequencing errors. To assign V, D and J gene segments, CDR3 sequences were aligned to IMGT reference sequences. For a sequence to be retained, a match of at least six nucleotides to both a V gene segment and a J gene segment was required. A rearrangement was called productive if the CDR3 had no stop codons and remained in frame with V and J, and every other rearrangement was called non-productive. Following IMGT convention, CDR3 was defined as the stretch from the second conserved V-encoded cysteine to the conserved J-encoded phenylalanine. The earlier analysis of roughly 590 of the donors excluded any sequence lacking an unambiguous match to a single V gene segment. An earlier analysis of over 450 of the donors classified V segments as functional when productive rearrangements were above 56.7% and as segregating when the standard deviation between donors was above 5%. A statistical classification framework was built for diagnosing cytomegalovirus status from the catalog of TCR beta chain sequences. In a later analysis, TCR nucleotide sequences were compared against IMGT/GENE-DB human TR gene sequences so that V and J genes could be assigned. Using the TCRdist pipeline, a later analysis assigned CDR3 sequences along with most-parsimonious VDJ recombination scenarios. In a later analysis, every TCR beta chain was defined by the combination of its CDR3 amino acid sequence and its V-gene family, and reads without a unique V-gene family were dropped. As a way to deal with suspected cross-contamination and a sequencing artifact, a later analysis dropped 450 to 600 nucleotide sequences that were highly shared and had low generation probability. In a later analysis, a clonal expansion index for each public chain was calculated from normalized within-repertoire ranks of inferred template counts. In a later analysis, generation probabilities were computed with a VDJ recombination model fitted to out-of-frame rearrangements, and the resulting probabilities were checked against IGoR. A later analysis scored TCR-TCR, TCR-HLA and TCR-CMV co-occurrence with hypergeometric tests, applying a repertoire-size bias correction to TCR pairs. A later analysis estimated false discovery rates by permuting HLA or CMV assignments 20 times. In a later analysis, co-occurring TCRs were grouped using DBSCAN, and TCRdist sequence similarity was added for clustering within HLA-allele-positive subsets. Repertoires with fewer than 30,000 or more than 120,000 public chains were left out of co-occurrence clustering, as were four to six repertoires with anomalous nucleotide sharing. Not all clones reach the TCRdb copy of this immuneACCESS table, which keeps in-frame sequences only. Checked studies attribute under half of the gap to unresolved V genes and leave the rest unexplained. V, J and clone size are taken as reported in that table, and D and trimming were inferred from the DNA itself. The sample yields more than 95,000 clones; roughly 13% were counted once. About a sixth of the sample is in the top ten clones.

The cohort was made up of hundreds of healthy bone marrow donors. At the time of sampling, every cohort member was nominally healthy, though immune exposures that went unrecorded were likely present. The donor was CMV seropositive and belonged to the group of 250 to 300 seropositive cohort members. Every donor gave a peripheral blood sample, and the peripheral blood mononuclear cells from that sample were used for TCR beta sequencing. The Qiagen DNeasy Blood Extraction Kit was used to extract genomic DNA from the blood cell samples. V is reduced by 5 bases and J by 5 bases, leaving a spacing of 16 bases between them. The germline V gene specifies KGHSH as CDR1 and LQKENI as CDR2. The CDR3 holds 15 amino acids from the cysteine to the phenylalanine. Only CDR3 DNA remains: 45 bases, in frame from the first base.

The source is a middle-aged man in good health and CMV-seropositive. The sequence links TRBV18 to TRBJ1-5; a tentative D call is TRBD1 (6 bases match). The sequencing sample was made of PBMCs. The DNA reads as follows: TGTGCCAGCTCAAGGAACAGGGTTTTAGATCAGCCCCAGCATTTT. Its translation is CASSRNRVLDQPQHF.